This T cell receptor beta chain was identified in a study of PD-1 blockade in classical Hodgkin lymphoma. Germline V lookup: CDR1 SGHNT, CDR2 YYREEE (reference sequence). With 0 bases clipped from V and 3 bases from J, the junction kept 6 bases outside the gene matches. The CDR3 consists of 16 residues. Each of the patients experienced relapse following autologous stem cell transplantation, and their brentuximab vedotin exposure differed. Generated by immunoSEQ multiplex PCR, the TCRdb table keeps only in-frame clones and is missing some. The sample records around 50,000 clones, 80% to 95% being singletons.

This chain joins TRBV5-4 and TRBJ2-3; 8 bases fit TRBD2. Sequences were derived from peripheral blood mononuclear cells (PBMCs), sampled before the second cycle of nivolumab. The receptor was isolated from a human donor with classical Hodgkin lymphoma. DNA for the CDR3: TGTGCCAGCAGCTTGGACGGCCCTAGCGGGACAGATACGCAGTATTTT. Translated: CASSLDGPSGTDTQYF.